A selection of T cell receptor beta chains follows, all from one sample in a study of T cells in Graves' hyperthyroidism and ophthalmopathy. One entry per CDR3 protein, called by TCRdb with MiXCR from the multiplex PCR reads. The sample records roughly 500,000 distinct CDR3 sequences, approximately 14% being singletons. The specimen sequenced was blood. The source of these receptors is a woman younger than 45 with Graves' hyperthyroidism that later progressed to Graves' ophthalmopathy. CDR3s include the opening cysteine and the closing phenylalanine or tryptophan. A D gene is named only where the DNA matches it firmly. Not every row has a clone size; where given, it reads once, few, many or a size class.

TRBJ1-4	TRBV28	.	TRBD1	TGTGCCAGCAGTTTAGTCCGGACAGGGGGTGCAACTAATGAAAAACTGTTTTTT	CASSLVRTGGATNEKLFF
TRBJ1-4	TRBV5-1	many	.	TGCGCCAGCAGCTTGAGCCCAATCGGGGAAAAACTGTTTTTT	CASSLSPIGEKLFF
TRBJ1-1	TRBV19	many	.	TGTGCCAGTAGTATTGACCGGGGGAGGTCGATCGCTTTCTTT	CASSIDRGRSIAFF
TRBJ1-1	TRBV30	.	.	TGTGCCTGGGCTCAGGACGTGATGGGCACTGAAGCTTTCTTT	CAWAQDVMGTEAFF
TRBJ1-1	TRBV28	.	.	TGTGCCAGCAGTTCTTCCTGGAGGGTTAGGGACACTGAAGCTTTCTTT	CASSSSWRVRDTEAFF
TRBJ1-1	TRBV3-1	.	.	TGTGCCAGCAGCTCCGGCGGGGGCGGAACTGAAGCTTTCTTT	CASSSGGGGTEAFF
TRBJ2-2	TRBV19	few	TRBD1	TGTGCCAGTAGTCCCTGGGACAGGGTGGACCCCGGGGAGCTGTTTTTT	CASSPWDRVDPGELFF
TRBJ2-7	TRBV2	many	TRBD2	TGTGCCAGCATGATTCTAGCGGGAGGGCCTTCGGAGCAGTACTTC	CASMILAGGPSEQYF
TRBJ1-1	TRBV11-2	few	.	TGTGCCAGCAGCTTAGATCCCCCAATCGGGATGAACACTGAAGCTTTCTTT	CASSLDPPIGMNTEAFF
TRBJ1-1	TRBV29-1	many	TRBD1	TGCAGCGTTTTAGGGACGACAGGGTCGGACACTGAAGCTTTCTTT	CSVLGTTGSDTEAFF
TRBJ1-5	TRBV19	.	.	TGTGCCAGTAAAGCCCTTCCGGGGCAGCCCCAGCATTTT	CASKALPGQPQHF
TRBJ2-1	TRBV12-3/TRBV12-4	many	TRBD2	TGTGCCAGCAGTAGAGGGGCGGGAGTTTACAATGAGCAGTTCTTC	CASSRGAGVYNEQFF
TRBJ1-3	TRBV12-5	.	.	TGTGCTAGTGGTTTCGCGGTCGTCTCTGGAAACACCATATATTTT	CASGFAVVSGNTIYF
TRBJ2-1	TRBV11-2	many	.	TGTGCCAGCAGCTTACCCGACCGCTACAATGAGCAGTTCTTC	CASSLPDRYNEQFF
TRBJ2-7	TRBV5-1	.	.	TGCGCCAGCAGCTTGGGGGTTTTCTACGAGCAGTACTTC	CASSLGVFYEQYF
TRBJ1-2	TRBV19	.	.	TGTGCCAGTAGCAAAGGGGACTATGGCTACACCTTC	CASSKGDYGYTF
TRBJ2-1	TRBV28	many	TRBD2	TGTGCCAGCAGTTCTACTTGGACTAGCGGCCTAAGTAGCTCCTACAATGAGCAGTTCTTC	CASSSTWTSGLSSSYNEQFF
TRBJ1-5	TRBV29-1	many	.	TGCAGCGTTGGGTGGGGGACCGATCAGCCCCAGCATTTT	CSVGWGTDQPQHF
TRBJ2-7	TRBV9	.	.	TGTGCCAGCAGCAGGGGAGCCCTCTACGAGCAGTACTTC	CASSRGALYEQYF
TRBJ2-5	TRBV10-3	many	.	TGTGCCTCTCGAAACCAAGAGACCCAGTACTTC	CASRNQETQYF
TRBJ1-4	TRBV19	few	.	TGTGCCAGTAGTATGGGTAGCGAAAAACTGTTTTTT	CASSMGSEKLFF
TRBJ2-1	TRBV10-3	many	TRBD2	TGTGCCATCAGCGGGAGGAATGGGAATGAGCAGTTCTTC	CAISGRNGNEQFF
TRBJ2-1	TRBV28	few	TRBD2	TGTGCCAGCGGATCAGCGGGAGCTATCGATGAGCAGTTCTTC	CASGSAGAIDEQFF
TRBJ2-7	TRBV13	many	.	TGTGCCAGCAGCTTAGAAAGCCAAACCGGGCAGTACTTC	CASSLESQTGQYF
TRBJ1-5	TRBV6-2/TRBV6-3	many	.	TGTGCCAGCAGTTACTCGGGGGGAATTCAGCCCCAGCATTTT	CASSYSGGIQPQHF
TRBJ1-1	TRBV30	many	TRBD1	TGTGCCTGGAGTCGGACAGGGGCAATGAACACTGAAGCTTTCTTT	CAWSRTGAMNTEAFF
TRBJ1-1	TRBV12-3/TRBV12-4	many	.	TGTGCCAGCACGGAGAGGCCCGCGAACACTGAAGCTTTCTTT	CASTERPANTEAFF
TRBJ1-2	TRBV13	many	TRBD1	TGTGCCAGCAGCTTCTACAGGGGATACTATGGCTACACCTTC	CASSFYRGYYGYTF
TRBJ1-5	TRBV6-9	few	TRBD1	TGTGCCAGCAGCCCCCTCCCGACAGGGCATGGCAATCAGCCCCAGCATTTT	CASSPLPTGHGNQPQHF
TRBJ2-1	TRBV12-3/TRBV12-4	many	.	TGTGCCAGCAGTTTAGAAAGGGCCCCGAGCTCCTACAATGAGCAGTTCTTC	CASSLERAPSSYNEQFF
TRBJ2-7	TRBV20-1	many	TRBD2	TGCAGTGCTAGACGGGGGGGTAGCGGGAGATCCTACGAGCAGTACTTC	CSARRGGSGRSYEQYF
TRBJ2-7	TRBV10-3	many	TRBD2	TGTGCCATCAGTGACCCCGGGACTAGCGGAACCCCCTACGAGCAGTACTTC	CAISDPGTSGTPYEQYF
TRBJ2-7	TRBV14	many	.	TGTGCCAGCTCGCATGTTTACTACGAGCAGTACTTC	CASSHVYYEQYF
TRBJ2-1	TRBV5-6	few	.	TGTGCCAGCAGCTTAGCCCAGGGGATTTACAATGAGCAGTTCTTC	CASSLAQGIYNEQFF
TRBJ1-2	TRBV20-1	few	TRBD1	TGCAGTGCCGAGGACAGGGGGCTAGATGGCTACACCTTC	CSAEDRGLDGYTF
TRBJ2-1	TRBV7-3	few	TRBD2	TGTGCCAGCAGCTTAAGACGGGGGGACAATGAGCAGTTCTTC	CASSLRRGDNEQFF
TRBJ2-3	TRBV7-2	many	TRBD2	TGTGCCAGCAGCCCTATTAGCGGGAGGCCCCTTATGGCTACGCAGTATTTT	CASSPISGRPLMATQYF
TRBJ2-7	TRBV9	many	TRBD1	TGTGCCAGCAGCCCTTGGGCCGGGACAGGGAACGAGCAGTACTTC	CASSPWAGTGNEQYF
TRBJ2-5	TRBV11-1	many	TRBD1	TGTGCCAGCAGCTGGGAGGACAGGGAAGAGACCCAGTACTTC	CASSWEDREETQYF
TRBJ2-4	TRBV2	many	.	TGTGCCAGCAGTGAAGCGCTAGCCGCGGCCAAAAACATTCAGTACTTC	CASSEALAAAKNIQYF
TRBJ2-2	TRBV6-5	few	.	TGTGCCAGCAGTTACTCGGGGGCCAGGGACACCGGGGAGCTGTTTTTT	CASSYSGARDTGELFF
TRBJ2-7	TRBV15	many	.	TGTGCCACCAGCAGAGATACCCCCCCAGGAAGCCGCCTCTACGAGCAGTACTTC	CATSRDTPPGSRLYEQYF
TRBJ1-4	TRBV28	many	.	TGTGCCAGCAAGATAGGGGGAACTAATGAAAAACTGTTTTTT	CASKIGGTNEKLFF
TRBJ2-2	TRBV5-4	.	TRBD1	TGTGCCAGCAGCTCGGGGGACAGGGTGATGTTTTTT	CASSSGDRVMFF